These T cell receptor beta chains were read from a single sample in a study of blood T cell repertoires in COVID-19. Sequencing used immunoSEQ multiplex PCR; TCRdb keeps in-frame clones, though not all of them. The sample consists of about 230,000 clones, 75% to 85% of them appearing once. The sequenced sample consisted of peripheral blood. All receptors come from an elderly woman with COVID-19, enrolled during active disease. CDR3s include the opening cysteine and the closing phenylalanine or tryptophan. Clone size is not always given. Where it is, it says once, few, many or a class for expanded clones.

V,J,size,CDR3
TRBV28,TRBJ1-2,-,CASRAPGWSYGYTF
TRBV4-1,TRBJ2-3,-,CASSQDPSGGALDTQYF
TRBV6-5,TRBJ2-7,-,CASSPPGQAFYEQYF
TRBV5-1,TRBJ2-7,few,CASSLVAGTGGAEQYF
TRBV7-3,TRBJ1-6,-,CASSISGHPNSPLHF
TRBV7-9,TRBJ1-6,-,CASSDTGGSYNSPLHF
TRBV30,TRBJ1-1,-,CAWRTGFAAFF
TRBV5-1,TRBJ1-2,-,CASSLASGVSYGYTF
TRBV7-3,TRBJ2-3,-,CASSSGTSGDTQYF
TRBV15,TRBJ1-1,-,CATSRPGFAANTEAFF
TRBV18,TRBJ1-1,-,CASSSRQGRNTEAFF
TRBV5-6,TRBJ2-3,-,CASSSLAGTDTQYF
TRBV3-1/TRBV3-2,TRBJ1-2,-,CASRSRTGVAGGYTF
TRBV7-2,TRBJ2-3,-,CASRPSGVDTQYF
TRBV7-2,TRBJ2-2,-,CASFWGDATGELFF
TRBV27,TRBJ1-4,once,CASSPRGTGNLKLFF
TRBV28,TRBJ1-2,-,CASGLTTGDYTF
TRBV10-3,TRBJ2-5,-,CAISSRGGPETQYF
TRBV19,TRBJ2-1,-,CASSILGQGAYNEQFF
TRBV7-9,TRBJ2-2,-,CASSLQGTGELFF
TRBV24-1,TRBJ2-2,-,CATSDLRSPNTGELFF
TRBV3-1/TRBV3-2,TRBJ1-2,-,CASSVGTVGGGYTF
TRBV19,TRBJ1-2,-,CASSTTGGANYGYTF